These T cell receptor beta chains were read from a single sample in a study of shared clonotypes between healthy human individuals. Some clones are missing from TCRdb's copy, which holds only in-frame ones; the method was immunoSEQ multiplex PCR. The table records millions of clones, approximately 94% of them present only once. The sample taken for sequencing was naive CD8+ T cells from PBMCs. The source is a man between 18 and 29 years old in good health. Some clones in this sample may be carry-over from other donors' samples. CDR3s include the opening cysteine and the closing phenylalanine or tryptophan. The order of the fields is clone size, D gene, V gene, J gene, CDR3 DNA, CDR3 protein. The D gene is left open where the match is weak. Clone sizes are given selectively: once, few, many, or a class where the clone is expanded.

-,-,TRBV14,TRBJ1-3,TGTGCCAGCAGCCAGATCTCTGGAAACACCATATATTTT,CASSQISGNTIYF
-,TRBD1,TRBV5-1,TRBJ2-2,TGCGCCAGCAGCTTGGCTCTTCGGGACAGGGGGAGCGCCGGGGAGCTGTTTTTT,CASSLALRDRGSAGELFF
-,-,TRBV7-9,TRBJ1-2,TGTGCCAGCACCACGGGGTCCGGCTACACCTTC,CASTTGSGYTF
-,TRBD1,TRBV4-1,TRBJ1-2,TGCGCCAGCAGCCAGGGCCCGGGACAGGGATTTGGCTACACCTTC,CASSQGPGQGFGYTF
-,-,TRBV27,TRBJ1-2,TGTGCCAGCACCCTCAGGGATGGGATGGGGTATGGCTACACCTTC,CASTLRDGMGYGYTF
-,-,TRBV27,TRBJ2-7,TGTGCCAGCAGTCCCCAGGGACCCTTCCGCGCGTACGAGCAGTACTTC,CASSPQGPFRAYEQYF
-,-,TRBV4-3,TRBJ2-1,TGCGCCAGCAACCTAGATTGGGGTGCTAACAATGAGCAGTTCTTC,CASNLDWGANNEQFF
-,-,TRBV4-3,TRBJ2-1,TGCGCCAGCAGCCAAGGCGTACTTACGGAGCAGTTCTTC,CASSQGVLTEQFF
-,-,TRBV29-1,TRBJ2-7,TGCAGCGTTGTGGCCCCAGATTACGAGCAGTACTTC,CSVVAPDYEQYF
-,-,TRBV7-2,TRBJ2-7,TGTGCCAGCAGCTTAGCCACCGTGGCTGGGGGCTCCTACGAGCAGTACTTC,CASSLATVAGGSYEQYF
-,-,TRBV29-1,TRBJ2-5,TGCAGCGTTGTGCAGCCCCAAGAGACCCAGTACTTC,CSVVQPQETQYF
once,TRBD1,TRBV28,TRBJ2-3,TGTGCCAGCAGTTTCGGAACAGGGGAGCAGGGAGATACGCAGTATTTT,CASSFGTGEQGDTQYF
-,TRBD1,TRBV27,TRBJ1-1,TGTGCCAGCAGACCGACAGGGAGCGACACTGAAGCTTTCTTT,CASRPTGSDTEAFF
once,-,TRBV7-9,TRBJ2-3,TGTGCCAGCAGTAATCCGGGACACCGGGCTAGCACAGATACGCAGTATTTT,CASSNPGHRASTDTQYF
once,-,TRBV28,TRBJ2-7,TGTGCCAGCAGTTTATCTTTGGACAGAGCCTACGAGCAGTACTTC,CASSLSLDRAYEQYF
-,TRBD1,TRBV10-3,TRBJ1-1,TGTGCCATCAGTGAGTCGAAGACAGGGGGTTCGAACACTGAAGCTTTCTTT,CAISESKTGGSNTEAFF
-,-,TRBV15,TRBJ2-7,TGTGCCACCAGCACCGCCTTTAGCCCGGAGCAGTACTTC,CATSTAFSPEQYF
-,-,TRBV28,TRBJ1-1,TGTGCCAGCAGTTCGAACAGGGAGGGCACTGAAGCTTTCTTT,CASSSNREGTEAFF
-,-,TRBV12-5,TRBJ2-1,TGTGCTAGTGGTCCTGGCCTCGTCGGCGAGCAGTTCTTC,CASGPGLVGEQFF
-,-,TRBV11-2,TRBJ1-2,TGTGCCAGCAGCTTAGATGGCGGGGGAGGCTATGGCTACACCTTC,CASSLDGGGGYGYTF
-,-,TRBV6-1,TRBJ2-5,TGTGCCAGCAGTGAAGCCGTTAAGGAGACCCAGTACTTC,CASSEAVKETQYF
-,-,TRBV10-3,TRBJ1-5,TGTGCCATCAGTGAGGACAGAGACCGGGGGGCCCAGCATTTT,CAISEDRDRGAQHF
-,-,TRBV28,TRBJ2-1,TGTGCCAGCAGTCTTTTAGACAGCTCCTACAATGAGCAGTTCTTC,CASSLLDSSYNEQFF
-,TRBD2,TRBV11-2,TRBJ2-7,TGTGCCAGCAGCTTAGAGCAACTAGCGGGGGGGACCTACGAGCAGTACTTC,CASSLEQLAGGTYEQYF
-,TRBD1,TRBV4-1,TRBJ1-1,TGCGCCAGCAGCCAAGGGGTTTCAGGGGGCACTGAAGCTTTCTTT,CASSQGVSGGTEAFF
few,-,TRBV2,TRBJ2-2,TGTGCCAGCAAACATCGGGACACAGGACCCGGGGAGCTGTTTTTT,CASKHRDTGPGELFF
-,TRBD2,TRBV7-2,TRBJ2-7,TGTGCCAGCAGCATACCGCCCGAACTAGCGGGACCCTACGAGCAGTACTTC,CASSIPPELAGPYEQYF
-,-,TRBV7-9,TRBJ2-3,TGTGCCAGCAGCTTTCTGACGGGATGGGAGGATACGCAGTATTTT,CASSFLTGWEDTQYF
-,TRBD2,TRBV6-5,TRBJ2-1,TGTGCCGCCCAGTCGTCTCGGGAGGGAAACAATGAGCAGTTCTTC,CAAQSSREGNNEQFF
-,TRBD1,TRBV7-6,TRBJ2-7,TGTGCCAGCAGCGGGGACAGAACCTACGAGCAGTACTTC,CASSGDRTYEQYF
-,-,TRBV29-1,TRBJ2-7,TGCAGCGTTGAATTCTCTACAGGAGGAATCTACGAGCAGTACTTC,CSVEFSTGGIYEQYF
once,-,TRBV7-9,TRBJ2-7,TGTGCCAGCAGCTTAGGGGGTCCCTACGAGCAGTACTTC,CASSLGGPYEQYF
once,TRBD1,TRBV9,TRBJ2-1,TGTGCCAGCAGCTTCCGGGACAGGGGGCGCGATGAGCAGTTCTTC,CASSFRDRGRDEQFF
-,TRBD2,TRBV2,TRBJ2-1,TGTGCCAGCAGTACACGGGAGGCTGAGCAGTTCTTC,CASSTREAEQFF
-,TRBD2,TRBV7-9,TRBJ2-7,TGTGCCAGCAGCCTCGGGGAGGGCGAGCAGTACTTC,CASSLGEGEQYF
-,TRBD2,TRBV13,TRBJ2-1,TGTGCCAGCAGCTCATCTAGCGGGACAAATCTCTACAATGAGCAGTTCTTC,CASSSSSGTNLYNEQFF
-,-,TRBV30,TRBJ2-1,TGTGCCTGGAGTGGGGGTGGGTACAATGAGCAGTTCTTC,CAWSGGGYNEQFF
-,-,TRBV28,TRBJ1-4,TGTGCCAGCAGAATACTTTCTAAGGGACGGCAGAATGAAAAACTGTTTTTT,CASRILSKGRQNEKLFF
-,TRBD1,TRBV2,TRBJ2-7,TGTGCCAGCAGCGCCGGACAGGGCCCTACAATCCCTTACGAGCAGTACTTC,CASSAGQGPTIPYEQYF
-,-,TRBV10-1,TRBJ2-7,TGCGCCAGCAGCCCCTTAACTGGGCAGCTCTCCTACGAGCAGTACTTC,CASSPLTGQLSYEQYF
-,-,TRBV28,TRBJ1-1,TGTGCCAGCAGTGCCCCTCCGGACAGAGTCGTTATGAACACTGAAGCTTTCTTT,CASSAPPDRVVMNTEAFF
few,-,TRBV9,TRBJ2-2,TGTGCCAGCAGCGAAAACACCGGGGAGCTGTTTTTT,CASSENTGELFF
-,-,TRBV5-6,TRBJ1-2,TGTGCCAGCAGCCCCGGGGAGACAGCGAACTATGGCTACACCTTC,CASSPGETANYGYTF
-,-,TRBV4-2,TRBJ1-2,TGTGCCAGCAGCCCCCGGGACCACTATGGCTACACCTTC,CASSPRDHYGYTF
few,-,TRBV30,TRBJ1-1,TGTGCCTGGAGTGTGGATGGTTCAGCTTTCTTT,CAWSVDGSAFF
-,TRBD2,TRBV13,TRBJ2-7,TGTGCCAGCAGCTTCACCGGGACTAGCGAGTTATCCTACGAGCAGTACTTC,CASSFTGTSELSYEQYF